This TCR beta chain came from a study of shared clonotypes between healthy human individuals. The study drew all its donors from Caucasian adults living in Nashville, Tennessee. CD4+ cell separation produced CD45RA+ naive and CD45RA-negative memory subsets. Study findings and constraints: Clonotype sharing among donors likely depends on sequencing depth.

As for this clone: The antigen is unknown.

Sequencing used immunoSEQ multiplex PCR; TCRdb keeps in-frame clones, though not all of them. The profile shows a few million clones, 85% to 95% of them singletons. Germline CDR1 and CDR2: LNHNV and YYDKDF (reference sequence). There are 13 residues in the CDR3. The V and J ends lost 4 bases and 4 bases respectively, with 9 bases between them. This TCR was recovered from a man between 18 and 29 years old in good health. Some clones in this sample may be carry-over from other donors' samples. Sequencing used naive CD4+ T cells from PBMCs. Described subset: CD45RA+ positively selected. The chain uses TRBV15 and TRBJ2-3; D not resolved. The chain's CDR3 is CATSNSVADTQYF. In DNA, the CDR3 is TGTGCCACCAGCAACTCGGTAGCAGATACGCAGTATTTT.